A single sample is the source of the 14 T cell receptor beta chains below, sequenced in a study of blood T cells in healthy people across ages (dated by TCRdb to 2013 to 2016). Library method: 5' RACE. The instrument given in TCRdb is Illumina HiSeq 2500. A second PCR of about 6 to 11 cycles was performed with a sample-barcoded 5' primer and a J-beta primer mix. TCRdb trimmed the raw reads at Q25, called clones with MiXCR and kept productive beta chains. Merged by CDR3 protein, the rows form single entries marked with the most common genes and DNA. Present in this sample are about 1.6 million distinct CDR3 sequences, 30% to 40% of which were seen just once. Jointly, the top ten make up around 11% of the sample. The sample taken for sequencing was blood. These receptors came from a woman aged 25 to 39 in good health.

The chain links TRBV25-1 to TRBJ2-3; 13 positions agree with TRBD2. This CDR3 is 16 amino acids long. The junction had 4 bases not matched to a gene; V was cut back by 4 bases and J by 3 bases. Germline CDR1 reads MGHDK; CDR2 reads SYGVNS. CDR3 in DNA: TGTGCCAGCAGTGGCCCGACTAGCGGGAGGACAGATACGCAGTATTTT. The encoded protein is CASSGPTSGRTDTQYF.

The V call is TRBV3-1, the J call TRBJ2-3, with 7 bases that match TRBD2. In germline, CDR1 is LGHDT, CDR2 YNNKEL (reference sequence). The CDR3 runs to 16 residues. V was pared by 4 bases and J by 2 bases, with 9 bases of the junction left unmatched. CDR3 DNA: TGTGCCAGCAGCCCGAGGGAGGGGCCAGACACAGATACGCAGTATTTT. It specifies CASSPREGPDTDTQYF.

The chain links TRBV4-1 to TRBJ1-1; D gene uncertain. Germline V gene sequence: CDR1 MGHRA, CDR2 YSYEKL. This CDR3 has 19 residues. The V end was cut by 4 bases, the J end by 0 bases, with 24 bases between. CDR3 protein: CASSPPASDVWSMNTEAFF. Written as DNA, the CDR3 is TGCGCCAGCAGCCCCCCCGCGTCGGACGTCTGGAGCATGAACACTGAAGCTTTCTTT.

The chain combines TRBV10-2 with TRBJ1-1; D is unresolved. The CDR3 totals 12 residues. Trimming left V 3 bases short and J 3 bases short, with 5 bases between. Per germline, CDR1 WSHSY and CDR2 SAAADI. CDR3 nucleotides: TGCGCCAGCAGTGACTGGTACACTGAAGCTTTCTTT. Translated: CASSDWYTEAFF.

The chain is built from TRBV7-2 and TRBJ1-2; D might be TRBD1 (6 bases). Germline lookup yields CDR1 SGHTA and CDR2 FQGNSA. The CDR3 extends over 14 amino acids. Trimming removed 5 bases at V and 1 base at J, with 11 bases between. CDR3 in amino acids: CASSKRDNNYGYTF. DNA for the CDR3: TGTGCCAGCAGCAAAAGGGACAATAACTATGGCTACACCTTC.

The V gene is TRBV7-9, the J gene TRBJ2-1; D unresolved. Per germline, CDR1 SEHNR and CDR2 FQNEAQ (reference sequence). This CDR3 has 13 residues. V lost 2 bases and J lost 9, with 11 bases in between. Here the CDR3 DNA reads TGTGCCAGCAGCTTAAATCTCGTCGGTGAGCAGTTCTTC. It yields the protein CASSLNLVGEQFF. The whole variable domain, filled in from reference TRBV7-9 and TRBJ2-1, reads DTGVSQNPRHKITKRGQNVTFRCDPISEHNRLYWYRQTLGQGPEFLTYFQNEAQLEKSRLLSDRFSAERPKGSFSTLEIQRTEQGDSAMYLCASSLNLVGEQFFGPGTRLTVL.

The gene calls are TRBV12-3 or TRBV12-4 and TRBJ2-7; D not resolved. This CDR3 is 13 amino acids long. V shed 2 bases and J shed 6 bases, with 11 bases lying between them. The CDR3 loop is CASSLIRRGEQYF. The DNA of the CDR3 is TGTGCCAGCAGTTTAATCAGGCGTGGCGAGCAGTACTTC.

This clonotype was seen more than once but under ten times. The chain is built from TRBV4-1 and TRBJ2-5; D is uncertain. Trimming shortened V by 0 bases and J by 3 bases, and 17 bases separated the two germline ends. CDR1 and CDR2 from the germline V gene are MGHRA and YSYEKL. The CDR3 is made up of 17 amino acids. The CDR3 DNA follows: TGCGCCAGCAGCCAAGAACGTTTAGGGCAGGCTAAAGAGACCCAGTACTTC. Translated, it gives CASSQERLGQAKETQYF.

The chain is built from TRBV7-3 and TRBJ2-5, with 8 positions matching TRBD1. The J call could be wrong; TRBJ2-7 is a better fit for the DNA end. Germline lookup yields CDR1 SGHTA and CDR2 FQGTGA. The CDR3 contains 18 residues. The chain's CDR3 is CASSSPQGGYLAPGEQYF. DNA of the CDR3: TGTGCCAGCAGCTCCCCACAGGGGGGATATCTTGCCCCTGGCGAGCAGTACTTC.

The chain employs TRBV20-1 and TRBJ2-5; 7 nucleotides match TRBD2. The CDR3 is 14 amino acids. The germline gives CDR1 DFQATT, CDR2 SNEGSKA (reference sequence). Trimming removed 5 bases from V and 11 bases from J; junction bases left unmatched: 17. This CDR3 is CSAYSRAGRNEQYF. DNA for the CDR3: TGCAGTGCTTACAGCCGAGCGGGAAGGAATGAGCAGTACTTC.

V is TRBV2 and J is TRBJ2-1, with TRBD2 identical over 8 bases. J was trimmed by 3 bases and V by 8 bases; bases with no gene match: 6. CDR1 SNHLY and CDR2 FYNNEI come from the germline V gene. This CDR3 comprises 14 residues. The DNA of the CDR3 is TGTGCCAGCCAACTAGCGGCGGTCTACAATGAGCAGTTCTTC. Translation: CASQLAAVYNEQFF. The full variable domain, with the rest looked up from reference TRBV2 and TRBJ2-1, is EPEVTQTPSHQVTQMGQEVILRCVPISNHLYFYWYRQILGQKVEFLVSFYNNEISEKSEIFDDQFSVERPDGSNFTLKIRSTKLEDSAMYFCASQLAAVYNEQFFGPGTRLTVL.

V gene TRBV11-2 combines with J gene TRBJ2-1; 8 bases match TRBD2. Looked up from germline, CDR1 is SGHAT and CDR2 is FQNNGV. J gave up 8 bases and V 8 bases, and 8 bases lay outside the gene matches. This CDR3 has 13 amino acids. DNA of the CDR3: TGTGCCAGCGGAGCGGGGGCGGGTGATGAGCAGTTCTTC. It is translated as CASGAGAGDEQFF.

As to this clonotype: At one end, the junction sequence differs from germline, possibly due to a read error. This chain uses TRBV12-5 with TRBJ2-3, with TRBD2 matching over 8 bases. Per germline, CDR1 LGHNT and CDR2 FRNRAP. The CDR3 is 16 amino acids. CDR3 bases: TGTGCTAGTGGATTAGGAGGTAGCGGGGCTACAGACACGCAGTATTTT. It translates to CASGLGGSGATDTQYF.

This clonotype was seen ten or more times. V gene TRBV7-8 combines with J gene TRBJ2-3, with 8 bases that match TRBD2. There are 16 residues in the CDR3. V trimming: 0 bases; J trimming: 4 bases; junction bases outside the gene matches: 6. Germline CDR1 SGHVS, CDR2 FQNEAQ. Here the CDR3 DNA reads TGTGCCAGCAGCTTAGCAGGAGCGGGAGCGGCAGATACGCAGTATTTT. Translation: CASSLAGAGAADTQYF.